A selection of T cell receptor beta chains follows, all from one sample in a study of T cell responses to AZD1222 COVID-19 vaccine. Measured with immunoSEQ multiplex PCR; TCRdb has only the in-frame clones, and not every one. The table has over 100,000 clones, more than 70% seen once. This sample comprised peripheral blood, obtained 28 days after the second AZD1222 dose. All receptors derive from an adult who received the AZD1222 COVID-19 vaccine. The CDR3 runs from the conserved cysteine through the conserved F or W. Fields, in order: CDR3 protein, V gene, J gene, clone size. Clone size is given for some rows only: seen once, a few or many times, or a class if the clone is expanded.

cdr3_aa: CASSLNSGTINTGELFF
v_call: TRBV11-2
j_call: TRBJ2-2
clone_size: .

cdr3_aa: CASSGPGQDYEQYF
v_call: TRBV18
j_call: TRBJ2-7
clone_size: .

cdr3_aa: CASSPARALSQYF
v_call: TRBV18
j_call: TRBJ2-3
clone_size: .

cdr3_aa: CASSPRFSQYEQYF
v_call: TRBV18
j_call: TRBJ2-7
clone_size: .

cdr3_aa: CASSLRVGGLSNTEAFF
v_call: TRBV9
j_call: TRBJ1-1
clone_size: .

cdr3_aa: CASSVGAGTGYEKLFF
v_call: TRBV9
j_call: TRBJ1-4
clone_size: once

cdr3_aa: CASSFAGTYGYTF
v_call: TRBV7-9
j_call: TRBJ1-2
clone_size: .

cdr3_aa: CASSFEREGGYTF
v_call: TRBV7-9
j_call: TRBJ1-2
clone_size: .

cdr3_aa: CASTIAGFSGNTIYF
v_call: TRBV19
j_call: TRBJ1-3
clone_size: few

cdr3_aa: CASSLGTSDTQYF
v_call: TRBV4-1
j_call: TRBJ2-3
clone_size: .

cdr3_aa: CASSAEQGNPNIQYF
v_call: TRBV7-6
j_call: TRBJ2-4
clone_size: .

cdr3_aa: CASSEGSYGYTF
v_call: TRBV9
j_call: TRBJ1-2
clone_size: .

cdr3_aa: CASSQGEQPQHF
v_call: TRBV3-1/TRBV3-2
j_call: TRBJ1-5
clone_size: .

cdr3_aa: CASSYSRVRANQPQHF
v_call: TRBV6-2/TRBV6-3
j_call: TRBJ1-5
clone_size: .

cdr3_aa: CSVGGTSGEETQYF
v_call: TRBV29-1
j_call: TRBJ2-5
clone_size: .

cdr3_aa: CASSQPGNNEQFF
v_call: TRBV4-1
j_call: TRBJ2-1
clone_size: .